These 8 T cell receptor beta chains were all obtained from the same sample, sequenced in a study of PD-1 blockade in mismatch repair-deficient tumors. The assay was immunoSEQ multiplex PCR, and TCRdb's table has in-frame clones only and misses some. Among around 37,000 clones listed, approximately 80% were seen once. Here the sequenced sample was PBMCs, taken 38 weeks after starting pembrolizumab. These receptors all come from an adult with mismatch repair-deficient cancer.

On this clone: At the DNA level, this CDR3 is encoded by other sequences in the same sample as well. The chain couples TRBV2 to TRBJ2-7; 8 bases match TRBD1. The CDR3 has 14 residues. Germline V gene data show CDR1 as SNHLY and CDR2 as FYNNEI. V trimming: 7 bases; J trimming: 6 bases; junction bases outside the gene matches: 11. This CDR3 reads CASTTGQGAGEQYF. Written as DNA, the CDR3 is TGTGCCAGCACCACGGGTCAGGGGGCCGGCGAGCAGTACTTC.

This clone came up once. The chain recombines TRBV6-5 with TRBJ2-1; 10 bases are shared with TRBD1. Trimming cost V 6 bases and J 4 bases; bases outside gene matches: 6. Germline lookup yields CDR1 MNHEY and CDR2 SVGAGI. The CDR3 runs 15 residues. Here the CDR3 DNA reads TGTGCCAGCAGCATCGGGACAGGGGTTTACAATGAGCAGTTCTTC. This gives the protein CASSIGTGVYNEQFF.

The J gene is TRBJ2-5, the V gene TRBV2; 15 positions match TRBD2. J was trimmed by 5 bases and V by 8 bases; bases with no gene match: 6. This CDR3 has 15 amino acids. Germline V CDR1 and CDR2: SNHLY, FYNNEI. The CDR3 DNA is TGTGCCAGCTCCGGGACTAGCGGGAGGAAGGAGACCCAGTACTTC. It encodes CASSGTSGRKETQYF.

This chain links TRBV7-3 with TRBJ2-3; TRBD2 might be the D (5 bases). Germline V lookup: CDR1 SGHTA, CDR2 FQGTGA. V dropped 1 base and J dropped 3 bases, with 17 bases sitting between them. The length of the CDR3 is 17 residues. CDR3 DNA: TGTGCCAGCAGCTTAAGTCGTACTAGTAGTCTGACAGATACGCAGTATTTT. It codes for CASSLSRTSSLTDTQYF.

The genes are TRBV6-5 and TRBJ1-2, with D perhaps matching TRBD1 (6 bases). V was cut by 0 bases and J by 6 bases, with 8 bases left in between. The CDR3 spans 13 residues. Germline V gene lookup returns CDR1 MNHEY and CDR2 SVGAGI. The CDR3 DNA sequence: TGTGCCAGCAGTTACTCGACAGGCCATGGCTACACCTTC. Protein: CASSYSTGHGYTF.

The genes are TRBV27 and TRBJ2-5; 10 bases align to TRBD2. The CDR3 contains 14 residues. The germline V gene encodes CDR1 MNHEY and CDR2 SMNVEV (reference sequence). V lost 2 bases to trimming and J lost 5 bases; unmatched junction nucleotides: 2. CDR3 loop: CASSLETSGETQYF. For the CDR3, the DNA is TGTGCCAGCAGTTTAGAGACTAGCGGGGAGACCCAGTACTTC.

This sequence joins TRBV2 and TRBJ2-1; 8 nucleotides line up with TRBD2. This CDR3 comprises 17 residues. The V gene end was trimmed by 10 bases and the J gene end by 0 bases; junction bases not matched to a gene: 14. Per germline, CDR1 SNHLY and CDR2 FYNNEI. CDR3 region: CAISGGGLPRSYNEQFF. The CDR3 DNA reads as TGTGCCATCAGCGGGGGAGGGCTACCACGCTCCTACAATGAGCAGTTCTTC.

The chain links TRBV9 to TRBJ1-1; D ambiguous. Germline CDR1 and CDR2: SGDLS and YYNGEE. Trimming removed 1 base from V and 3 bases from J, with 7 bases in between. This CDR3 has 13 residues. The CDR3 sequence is CASSVRVDTEAFF. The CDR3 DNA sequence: TGTGCCAGCAGCGTACGGGTCGACACTGAAGCTTTCTTT.